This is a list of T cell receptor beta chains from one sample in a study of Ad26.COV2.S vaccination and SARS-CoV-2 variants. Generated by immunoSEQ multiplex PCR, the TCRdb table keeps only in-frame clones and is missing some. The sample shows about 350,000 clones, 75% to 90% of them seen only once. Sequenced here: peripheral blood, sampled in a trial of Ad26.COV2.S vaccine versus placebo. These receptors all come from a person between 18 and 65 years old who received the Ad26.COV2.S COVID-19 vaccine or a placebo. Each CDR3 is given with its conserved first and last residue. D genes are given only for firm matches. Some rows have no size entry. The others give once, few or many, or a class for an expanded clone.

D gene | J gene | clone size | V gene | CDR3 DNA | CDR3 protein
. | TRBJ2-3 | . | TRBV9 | TGTGCCAGCAGCGTAGCAGGCTCGGATACGCAGTATTTT | CASSVAGSDTQYF
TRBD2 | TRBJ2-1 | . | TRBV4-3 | TGCGCCAGCAGCCAAGAGGGTAGCGGGAATTACAATGAGCAGTTCTTC | CASSQEGSGNYNEQFF
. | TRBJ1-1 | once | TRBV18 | TGTGCCAGCTCACAAACGGAGGGGTATACTATGAACACTGAAGCTTTCTTT | CASSQTEGYTMNTEAFF
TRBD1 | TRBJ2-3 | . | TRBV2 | TGTGCCAGCAGGACCGGGACCAACAGGGGGGCGCAGTATTTT | CASRTGTNRGAQYF
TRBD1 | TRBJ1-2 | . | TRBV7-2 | TGTGCCAGCAGCTTGCCAGGGGGTTCTAACTATGGCTACACCTTC | CASSLPGGSNYGYTF
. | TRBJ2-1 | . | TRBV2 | TGTGCCAGCAACGGACTCTCCTCCGATGAGCAGTTCTTC | CASNGLSSDEQFF
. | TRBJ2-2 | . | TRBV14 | TGTGCCAGCAGCCGTGAATCGGGGGCCGGGGAGCTGTTTTTT | CASSRESGAGELFF
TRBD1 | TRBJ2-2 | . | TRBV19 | TGTGCCAGTAGTACCCGGACAGGTAACACCGGGGAGCTGTTTTTT | CASSTRTGNTGELFF
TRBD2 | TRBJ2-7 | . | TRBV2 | TGTGCCAGCACTGTAGCGGGGGCAACCTACGAGCAGTACTTC | CASTVAGATYEQYF
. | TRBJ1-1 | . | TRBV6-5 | TGTGCCAGCAGTTACTCGGCAGGGGCTGAAGCTTTCTTT | CASSYSAGAEAFF
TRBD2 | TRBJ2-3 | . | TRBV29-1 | TGCAGCGTTGATGGAGCTAGCGGGGGCACAGATACGCAGTATTTT | CSVDGASGGTDTQYF
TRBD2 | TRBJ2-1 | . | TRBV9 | TGTGCCAGCAGTGGAAGACTAGCGGGAGGACGAAATGAGCAGTTCTTC | CASSGRLAGGRNEQFF
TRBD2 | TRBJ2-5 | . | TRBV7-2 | TGTGCCAGCAGCCATCCGGGGGGGCAAGAGACCCAGTACTTC | CASSHPGGQETQYF
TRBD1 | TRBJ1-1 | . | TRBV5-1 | TGCGCCAGCAGCGGACAGGGGGCAGGTACTGAAGCTTTCTTT | CASSGQGAGTEAFF
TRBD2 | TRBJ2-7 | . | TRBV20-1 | TGCAGTGCTAGTGGGACTAGCGGGAGGGCCTACGAGCAGTACTTC | CSASGTSGRAYEQYF
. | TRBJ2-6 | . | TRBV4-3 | TGCGCCAGCAGCCCGTCGGCTGGGGCCAACGTCCTGACTTTC | CASSPSAGANVLTF
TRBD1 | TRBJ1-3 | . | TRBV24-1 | TGTGCCACCAGCTCACAGGGGATTGGAAACACCATATATTTT | CATSSQGIGNTIYF
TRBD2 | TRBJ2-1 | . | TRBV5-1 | TGCGCCAGCAGCTCCTCCTCGGGGGGGGGTGAGCAGTTCTTC | CASSSSSGGGEQFF
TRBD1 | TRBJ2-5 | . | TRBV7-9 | TGTGCCAGCAGCGGAACCGGGACAGGGGTCTGGGAGACCCAGTACTTC | CASSGTGTGVWETQYF
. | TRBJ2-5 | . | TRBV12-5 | TGTGCTAGTGGATTCGAAGCAACCCAAGAGACCCAGTACTTC | CASGFEATQETQYF
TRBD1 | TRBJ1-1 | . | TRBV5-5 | TGTGCCAGCAGCACGCCGCAGGGACAGGGGACTGAAGCTTTCTTT | CASSTPQGQGTEAFF
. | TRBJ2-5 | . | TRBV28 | TGTGCCAGCAGGGGGCAAGAGACCCAGTACTTC | CASRGQETQYF
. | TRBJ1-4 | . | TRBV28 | TGTGCCAGCTTCAGCGCAACTAATGAAAAACTGTTTTTT | CASFSATNEKLFF
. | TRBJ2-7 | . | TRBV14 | TGTGCCAGCAGCCAAGATCTAGCCCCACTCGAGCAGTACTTC | CASSQDLAPLEQYF
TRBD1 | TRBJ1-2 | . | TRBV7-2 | TGTGCCAGCAGCTTTCCCCCTGGACAGGGAATAGTATATGGCTACACCTTC | CASSFPPGQGIVYGYTF
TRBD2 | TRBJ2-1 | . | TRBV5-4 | TGTGCCAGCAGCCTGTTGAATAGCGGGTTCGAGCAGTTCTTC | CASSLLNSGFEQFF
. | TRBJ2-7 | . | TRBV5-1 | TGCGCCAGCAGCTTGGCTCTGAGGGGGGCGAACGAGCAGTACTTC | CASSLALRGANEQYF
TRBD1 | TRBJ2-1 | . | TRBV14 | TGTGCCAGCAGCCAAGTTTATGTCGGCAGGGGGAATGAGCAGTTCTTC | CASSQVYVGRGNEQFF
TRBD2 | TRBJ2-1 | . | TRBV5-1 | TGCGCCAGCAGCTTGGCAACTAGCGGGCGGAGTAGTGAGCAGTTCTTC | CASSLATSGRSSEQFF
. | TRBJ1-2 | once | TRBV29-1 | TGCAGCGTTCCTGCACAGGGTACCCTTAACTATGGCTACACCTTC | CSVPAQGTLNYGYTF
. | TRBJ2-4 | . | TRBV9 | TGTGCCAGCAGCGCCACCCTTAACATTCAGTACTTC | CASSATLNIQYF
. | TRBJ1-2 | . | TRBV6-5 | TGTGCCAGCAGCCCGTCCCAGTCCTATGGCTACACCTTC | CASSPSQSYGYTF
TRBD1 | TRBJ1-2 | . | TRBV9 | TGTGCCAGCAGCTCGGGACAGAAAGGCTACACCTTC | CASSSGQKGYTF
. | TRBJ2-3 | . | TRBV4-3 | TGCGCCAGCAGCCAAGGGCAGGGGCGAACAGATACGCAGTATTTT | CASSQGQGRTDTQYF
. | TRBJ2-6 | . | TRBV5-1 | TGCGCCAGCAGCCCGCAGGGAACTGGGGCCAACGTCCTGACTTTC | CASSPQGTGANVLTF
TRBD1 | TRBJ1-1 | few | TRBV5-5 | TGTGCCAGCAGCCGTTCCACCGGGACAGGGGAAACTGAAGCTTTCTTT | CASSRSTGTGETEAFF
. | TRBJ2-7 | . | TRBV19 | TGTGCCAGTAGAAACCCGGGGACAAACCCCTACGAGCAGTACTTC | CASRNPGTNPYEQYF
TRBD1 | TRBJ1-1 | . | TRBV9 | TGTGCCAGCAGCGTAGGACAGGGAAGCACTGAAGCTTTCTTT | CASSVGQGSTEAFF
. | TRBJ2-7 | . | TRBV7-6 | TGTGCCAGCAGCCCACGCCGAACCTACGAGCAGTACTTC | CASSPRRTYEQYF
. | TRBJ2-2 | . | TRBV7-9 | TGTGCCAGCAGGTACCGGGACACTAACACCGGGGAGCTGTTTTTT | CASRYRDTNTGELFF
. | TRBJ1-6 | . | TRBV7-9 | TGTGCCAGCAGCTTAGGAGGGAATAATTCACCCCTCCACTTT | CASSLGGNNSPLHF
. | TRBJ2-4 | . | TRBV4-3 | TGCGCCAGCAGCCAGAGGACATCTCTAAACATTCAGTACTTC | CASSQRTSLNIQYF